Listed below are T cell receptor beta chains from one sample, sequenced in a study of Ad26.COV2.S vaccination and SARS-CoV-2 variants. Generated by immunoSEQ multiplex PCR, the TCRdb table keeps only in-frame clones and is missing some. In the table there are some 340,000 clones, 86% of which are singletons. The material sequenced was peripheral blood, taken in a trial of Ad26.COV2.S vaccine versus placebo. The source of these receptors is a person aged 18-65 years who received the Ad26.COV2.S COVID-19 vaccine or a placebo. Both conserved end residues are part of each CDR3. Each record gives: V gene, clone size, J gene, D gene, CDR3 protein, CDR3 DNA. D genes are given only for firm matches. Only some rows state a clone size, as once, few, many or a class for expanded clones.

TRBV5-6	once	TRBJ1-3	TRBD1	CASSLAGQGASGNTIYF	TGTGCCAGCAGCTTGGCGGGACAGGGGGCCTCTGGAAACACCATATATTTT
TRBV9	-	TRBJ1-1	-	CASSVGELNTEAFF	TGTGCCAGCAGCGTTGGGGAACTGAACACTGAAGCTTTCTTT
TRBV11-2	-	TRBJ1-1	-	CASSPWTDAAFF	TGTGCCAGCAGCCCTTGGACAGATGCAGCTTTCTTT
TRBV19	-	TRBJ1-5	-	CASSIQDRTLFFNQPQHF	TGTGCCAGTAGTATCCAAGACAGGACACTCTTTTTTAATCAGCCCCAGCATTTT
TRBV29-1	once	TRBJ2-5	TRBD2	CSVEILAGTYQETQYF	TGCAGCGTTGAGATACTAGCGGGAACGTACCAAGAGACCCAGTACTTC
TRBV7-6	-	TRBJ2-6	-	CASSPLPHGANVLTF	TGTGCCAGCAGTCCCCTCCCCCATGGGGCCAACGTCCTGACTTTC
TRBV7-9	-	TRBJ2-1	-	CASSLSGGGSYNEQFF	TGTGCCAGCAGCTTATCTGGTGGGGGATCCTACAATGAGCAGTTCTTC
TRBV18	-	TRBJ2-7	TRBD1	CASSPQTGYDEQYF	TGTGCCAGCTCACCCCAGACAGGGTACGACGAGCAGTACTTC
TRBV6-1	-	TRBJ1-2	TRBD1	CASSEGGTGDLYGYTF	TGTGCCAGCAGTGAAGGAGGGACAGGGGATCTGTATGGCTACACCTTC
TRBV2	-	TRBJ2-7	TRBD1	CASFRDSALEQYF	TGTGCCAGTTTCCGGGACAGCGCACTCGAGCAGTACTTC
TRBV7-9	-	TRBJ2-3	TRBD2	CASSFLAGGGTDTQYF	TGTGCCAGCAGCTTCTTAGCGGGGGGGGGCACAGATACGCAGTATTTT
TRBV5-1	-	TRBJ2-2	TRBD1	CASSPNNRGTNTGELFF	TGCGCCAGCAGCCCTAATAACAGGGGGACGAACACCGGGGAGCTGTTTTTT
TRBV19	-	TRBJ1-1	-	CASSMTPPNTEAFF	TGTGCCAGTAGTATGACACCCCCGAACACTGAAGCTTTCTTT
TRBV5-4	-	TRBJ1-1	TRBD1	CASSPFRYRGDTEAFF	TGTGCCAGCAGCCCGTTTCGGTACAGGGGGGACACTGAAGCTTTCTTT
TRBV6-6	-	TRBJ1-5	-	CASSSLDQPQHF	TGTGCCAGCAGTTCCCTAGATCAGCCCCAGCATTTT
TRBV2	-	TRBJ2-7	TRBD1	CASLKGAGVGEQYF	TGTGCCAGCTTAAAGGGGGCGGGTGTAGGAGAGCAGTACTTC
TRBV5-1	few	TRBJ1-5	-	CASSPDSADQPQHF	TGCGCCAGCAGCCCAGACAGTGCGGATCAGCCCCAGCATTTT
TRBV18	-	TRBJ1-2	-	CASSPLNKQETNYGYTF	TGTGCCAGCTCACCACTTAATAAACAGGAAACTAACTATGGCTACACCTTC
TRBV29-1	-	TRBJ1-1	-	CSVMKSLDTEAFF	TGCAGCGTAATGAAGAGCCTGGACACTGAAGCTTTCTTT
TRBV3-1/TRBV3-2	once	TRBJ2-7	-	CASSARYRQDDEQYF	TGTGCCAGCAGCGCCCGCTACCGACAGGACGACGAGCAGTACTTC
TRBV10-3	-	TRBJ2-3	TRBD2	CAIRITQRGGDTQYF	TGTGCCATCAGGATTACCCAGCGGGGGGGAGATACGCAGTATTTT
TRBV7-2	-	TRBJ2-5	-	CASSSDEAGTQYF	TGTGCCAGCAGCTCGGACGAGGCGGGGACCCAGTACTTC
TRBV12-3/TRBV12-4	-	TRBJ1-1	TRBD1	CASSTTGGPFF	TGTGCCAGCAGTACGACAGGGGGCCCCTTCTTT
TRBV5-6	-	TRBJ2-7	TRBD1	CASSLLGTESYEQYF	TGTGCCAGCAGCCTGCTCGGGACAGAATCCTACGAGCAGTACTTC
TRBV15	-	TRBJ1-3	-	CATSASPRNSGNTIYF	TGTGCCACCAGCGCCAGTCCGAGGAACTCTGGAAACACCATATATTTT
TRBV11-2	-	TRBJ2-4	-	CASSLGGLDKNIQYF	TGTGCCAGCAGCTTGGGGGGTCTGGACAAAAACATTCAGTACTTC
TRBV6-2/TRBV6-3	-	TRBJ2-2	-	CASSYSIGDTGELFF	TGTGCCAGCAGTTACTCGATCGGGGACACCGGGGAGCTGTTTTTT
TRBV29-1	-	TRBJ2-1	-	CSVSDNEQFF	TGCAGCGTTTCGGACAATGAGCAGTTCTTC
TRBV11-2	-	TRBJ1-4	-	CASSGLTATNEKLFF	TGTGCCAGCAGCGGTCTTACTGCAACTAATGAAAAACTGTTTTTT
TRBV5-1	-	TRBJ2-2	-	CATTGTSNTGELFF	TGCGCCACCACCGGGACATCTAACACCGGGGAGCTGTTTTTT
TRBV18	-	TRBJ2-3	TRBD2	CASSPSTSGGGTDTQYF	TGTGCCAGCTCACCCTCGACTAGCGGGGGGGGCACAGATACGCAGTATTTT
TRBV18	-	TRBJ2-2	-	CASSPGPGAGELFF	TGTGCCAGCTCACCGGGACCCGGGGCCGGGGAGCTGTTTTTT
TRBV11-3	-	TRBJ2-1	-	CASSLDGGAGWNEQFF	TGTGCCAGCAGCTTAGATGGGGGCGCAGGTTGGAATGAGCAGTTCTTC
TRBV5-1	-	TRBJ2-2	-	CASSLGSATGELFF	TGCGCCAGCAGCTTGGGGTCCGCCACCGGGGAGCTGTTTTTT
TRBV11-2	-	TRBJ1-1	-	CASSFKNTEAFF	TGTGCCAGCAGCTTTAAAAACACTGAAGCTTTCTTT
TRBV21-1	-	TRBJ1-5	-	CASSTPEGGGISQPQHF	TGTGCCAGCAGCACCCCTGAGGGAGGGGGCATTAGTCAGCCCCAGCATTTT
TRBV9	-	TRBJ2-2	TRBD1	CASSKWTGEIGELFF	TGTGCCAGCAGCAAATGGACAGGGGAAATCGGGGAGCTGTTTTTT
TRBV30	-	TRBJ2-3	TRBD2	CAWSRPGLDSDTQYF	TGTGCCTGGAGTCGTCCGGGACTAGACTCAGATACGCAGTATTTT
TRBV7-2	-	TRBJ2-7	-	CASSLARAGEGYEQYF	TGTGCCAGCAGCTTAGCTCGGGCAGGGGAAGGATACGAGCAGTACTTC
TRBV24-1	-	TRBJ1-5	TRBD1	CATSEGASSQPQHF	TGTGCCACCAGCGAGGGGGCAAGTTCTCAGCCCCAGCATTTT
TRBV19	-	TRBJ1-5	-	CASSIEAGNQPQHF	TGTGCCAGTAGTATTGAAGCAGGCAATCAGCCCCAGCATTTT
TRBV30	-	TRBJ1-1	-	CAWSVTSTEAFF	TGTGCCTGGAGTGTAACGAGCACTGAAGCTTTCTTT
TRBV6-5	-	TRBJ2-7	-	CASKGGGGYYEQYF	TGTGCCAGCAAGGGGGGAGGCGGGTACTACGAGCAGTACTTC